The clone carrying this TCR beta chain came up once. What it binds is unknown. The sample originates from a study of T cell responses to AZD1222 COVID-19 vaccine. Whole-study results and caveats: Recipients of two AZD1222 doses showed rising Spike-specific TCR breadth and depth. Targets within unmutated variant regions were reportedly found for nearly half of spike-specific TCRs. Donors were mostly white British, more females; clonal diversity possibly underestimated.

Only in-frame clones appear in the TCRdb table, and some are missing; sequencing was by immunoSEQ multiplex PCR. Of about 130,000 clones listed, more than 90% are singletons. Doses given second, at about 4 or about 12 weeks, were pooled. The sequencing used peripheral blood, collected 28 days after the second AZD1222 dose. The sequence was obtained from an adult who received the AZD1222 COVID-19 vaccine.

CDR3 DNA: TGTGCCAGCAGCCCCACCGGGGCGAGTGAAAAACTGTTTTTT. Translated: CASSPTGASEKLFF. The chain combines TRBV7-3 with TRBJ1-4, with D possibly matching TRBD1 (5 bases). V shed 5 bases and J shed 7 bases, with 14 bases lying between them. The CDR3 covers 14 residues. The germline gives CDR1 SGHTA, CDR2 FQGTGA. The full variable domain, its missing parts supplied by reference TRBV7-3 and TRBJ1-4, is GAGVSQTPSNKVTEKGKYVELRCDPISGHTALYWYRQSLGQGPEFLIYFQGTGAADDSGLPNDRFFAVRPEGSVSTLKIQRTERGDSAVYLCASSPTGASEKLFFGSGTQLSVL.